This TCR beta chain was captured by sequencing in a study of shared clonotypes between healthy human individuals. Study-level background: Aged between 18 and 49, the donors were a couple of women and three men.

Deletions cut 2 bases from V and 3 bases from J, with 7 bases between. The CDR3 covers 12 residues. The germline V gene has CDR1 GTSNPN and CDR2 SVGIG (reference sequence). All participating donors were Caucasian adults from Nashville, Tennessee. Genomic DNA of each subset was evenly split across several immunoSEQ plates. Assay: immunoSEQ multiplex PCR; the TCRdb copy retains only in-frame clones and omits some. The table includes roughly 500,000 clones, 79% detected once. As to this clone: Its antigen is unidentified.

Findings of the study overall: What limited the represented genetic and exposure-history diversity was the small number of donors.

The chain combines TRBV30 with TRBJ2-5; D call uncertain. The sequence came from a woman aged 40 to 50 in good health. Some clones in this sample may be carry-over from other donors' samples. The sample taken for sequencing was PBMCs. CDR3 loop: CAWSQIKETQYF. The CDR3 coding sequence is TGTGCCTGGAGTCAAATCAAAGAGACCCAGTACTTC.